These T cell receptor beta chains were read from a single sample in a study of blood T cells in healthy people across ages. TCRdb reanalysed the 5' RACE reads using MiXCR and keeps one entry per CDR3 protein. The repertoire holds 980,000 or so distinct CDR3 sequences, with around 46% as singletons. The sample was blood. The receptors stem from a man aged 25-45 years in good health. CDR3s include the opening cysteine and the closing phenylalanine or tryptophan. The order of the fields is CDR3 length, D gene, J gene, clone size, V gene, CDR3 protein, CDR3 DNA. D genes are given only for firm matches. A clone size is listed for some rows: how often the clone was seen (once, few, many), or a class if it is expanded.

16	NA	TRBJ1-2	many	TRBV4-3	CASSQGQYYTNYGYTF	TGCGCCAGCAGCCAAGGACAGTACTACACTAACTATGGCTACACCTTC
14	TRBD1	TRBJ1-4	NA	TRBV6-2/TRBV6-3	CASRIQGRSEKLFF	TGTGCCAGCAGAATACAGGGGAGGAGTGAAAAACTGTTTTTT
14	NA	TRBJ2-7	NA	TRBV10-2	CASSDGGITYEQYF	TGCGCCAGCAGTGATGGTGGGATAACCTACGAGCAGTACTTC
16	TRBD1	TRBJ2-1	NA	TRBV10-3	CAISREGQGYYNEQFF	TGTGCCATCAGTAGGGAAGGACAGGGGTACTACAATGAGCAGTTCTTC
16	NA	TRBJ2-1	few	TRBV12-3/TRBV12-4	CASSPPGVESYNEQFF	TGTGCCAGCAGCCCCCCCGGAGTGGAGTCCTACAATGAGCAGTTCTTC
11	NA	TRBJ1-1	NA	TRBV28	CASNGNTEAFF	TGTGCCAGCAACGGGAACACTGAAGCTTTCTTT
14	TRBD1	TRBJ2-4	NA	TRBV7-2	CASSLAGTANIQYF	TGTGCCAGCAGCTTAGCCGGGACAGCAAACATTCAGTACTTC
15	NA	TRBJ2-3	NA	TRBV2	CASSVEQGRADTQYF	TGTGCCAGCAGTGTTGAACAGGGGAGGGCCGATACGCAGTATTTT
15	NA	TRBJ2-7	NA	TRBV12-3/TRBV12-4	CASSFGVTAPYEQYF	TGTGCCAGCAGTTTTGGGGTCACCGCACCTTACGAGCAGTACTTC
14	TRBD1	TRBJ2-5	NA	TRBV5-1	CASSIRQGQETQYF	TGCGCCAGCAGCATCAGACAGGGTCAAGAGACCCAGTACTTC
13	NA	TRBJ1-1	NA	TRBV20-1	CSANDRLNTEAFF	TGCAGTGCTAACGACAGGTTGAACACTGAAGCTTTCTTT
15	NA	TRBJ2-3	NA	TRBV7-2	CASSLWQPSTDTQYF	TGTGCCAGCAGCTTATGGCAGCCCAGCACAGATACGCAGTATTTT
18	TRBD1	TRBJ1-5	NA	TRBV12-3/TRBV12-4	CASSPGTGVPLSNQPQHF	TGTGCCAGCAGTCCCGGGACAGGGGTCCCGCTTAGCAATCAGCCTCAGCATTTT
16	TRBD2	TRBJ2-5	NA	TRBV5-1	CASSSGTSGRQETQYF	TGCGCCAGCAGCTCCGGGACTAGCGGTCGACAAGAGACCCAGTACTTC
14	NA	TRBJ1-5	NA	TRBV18	CASSPRGGGQPQHF	TGTGCCAGCTCACCGCGCGGGGGAGGCCAGCCCCAGCATTTT
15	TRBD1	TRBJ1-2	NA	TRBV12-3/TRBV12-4	CASSFRAGGVDGYTF	TGTGCCAGCAGTTTCCGGGCAGGGGGCGTAGATGGCTACACCTTC
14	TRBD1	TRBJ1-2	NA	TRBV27	CASSLGGQGTGYTF	TGTGCCAGCAGTTTAGGGGGACAGGGGACCGGCTACACCTTC
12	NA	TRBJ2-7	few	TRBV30	CARSGATYEQYF	TGTGCCCGATCAGGGGCTACCTACGAGCAGTACTTC
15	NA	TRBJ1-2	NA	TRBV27	CASRSPGAANYGYTF	TGTGCCAGCAGAAGCCCGGGGGCGGCGAACTATGGCTACACCTTC
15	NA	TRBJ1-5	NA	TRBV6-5	CASSYTADSNQPQHF	TGTGCCAGCAGTTACACTGCAGATAGCAATCAGCCCCAGCATTTT
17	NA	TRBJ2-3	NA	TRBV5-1	CASSLASVAADTDTQYF	TGCGCCAGCAGCTTGGCCTCCGTAGCGGCGGACACAGATACGCAGTATTTT
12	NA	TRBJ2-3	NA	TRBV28	CASIDMGLGQYF	TGTGCCAGCATCGATATGGGATTAGGGCAGTATTTT
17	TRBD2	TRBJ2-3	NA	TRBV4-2	CASSQDIAGGGEDTQYF	TGTGCCAGCAGCCAAGATATAGCGGGGGGAGGAGAAGATACGCAGTATTTT
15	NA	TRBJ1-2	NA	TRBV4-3	CASSQDLSQVYGYTF	TGCGCCAGCAGCCAAGATTTATCTCAAGTCTATGGCTACACCTTC
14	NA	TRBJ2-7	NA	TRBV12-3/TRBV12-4	CASRPRASSYEQYF	TGTGCCAGCCGTCCGCGTGCCAGCTCCTACGAGCAGTACTTC
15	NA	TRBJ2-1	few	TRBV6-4	CASSDSGDGTNEQFF	TGTGCCAGCAGTGACTCGGGAGACGGGACCAACGAGCAGTTCTTC
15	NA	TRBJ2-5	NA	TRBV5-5	CASSLAPRDQETQYF	TGTGCCAGCAGCTTGGCCCCGAGGGACCAAGAGACCCAGTACTTC
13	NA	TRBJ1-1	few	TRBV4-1	CASSQKGGTEAFF	TGCGCCAGCAGCCAAAAGGGGGGCACTGAAGCTTTCTTT
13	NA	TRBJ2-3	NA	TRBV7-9	CASSSRTGDTQYF	TGTGCCAGCAGCTCAAGGACGGGGGATACGCAGTATTTT
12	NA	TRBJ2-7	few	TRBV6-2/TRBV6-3	CASSYLGDEQYF	TGTGCCAGCAGTTATCTCGGGGACGAGCAGTACTTC
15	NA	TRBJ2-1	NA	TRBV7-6	CASSLERGGGNEQFF	TGTGCCAGCAGCTTAGAAAGAGGAGGAGGGAATGAGCAGTTCTTC
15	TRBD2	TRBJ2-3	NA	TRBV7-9	CASSLTGGAGDTQYF	TGTGCCAGCAGCTTAACGGGGGGGGCGGGAGATACGCAGTATTTT
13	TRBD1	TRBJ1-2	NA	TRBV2	CASTGQELYGYTF	TGTGCCAGCACGGGACAGGAGCTCTATGGCTACACCTTC
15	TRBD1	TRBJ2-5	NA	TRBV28	CASSGTEVWNVEQYF	TGTGCCAGCAGCGGGACAGAGGTTTGGAATGTGGAGCAGTACTTC
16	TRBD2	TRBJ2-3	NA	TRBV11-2	CASSGLLAGGTDTQYF	TGTGCCAGCAGCGGATTACTAGCGGGGGGCACAGATACGCAGTATTTT
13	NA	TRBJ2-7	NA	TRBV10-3	CAISDYVAYEQYF	TGTGCCATCAGTGACTACGTGGCCTACGAGCAGTACTTC
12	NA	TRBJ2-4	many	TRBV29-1	CSVEQGKNIQYF	TGCAGCGTTGAACAGGGGAAAAACATTCAGTACTTC
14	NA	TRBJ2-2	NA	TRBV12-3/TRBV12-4	CASSLKRDTGELFF	TGTGCCAGCAGTTTGAAGCGGGACACCGGGGAGCTGTTTTTT
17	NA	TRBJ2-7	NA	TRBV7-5	CISVPEALDRGAYEQYF	NA
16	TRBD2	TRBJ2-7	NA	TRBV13	CASSRSGLAYTYEQYF	TGTGCCAGCAGCCGTTCAGGACTAGCGTACACCTACGAGCAGTACTTC
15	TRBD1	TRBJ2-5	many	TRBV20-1	CSARPLGTGKETQYF	TGCAGTGCTAGACCTCTCGGGACAGGGAAAGAGACCCAGTACTTC
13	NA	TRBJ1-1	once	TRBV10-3	CAISEGGTAEAFF	TGTGCCATCAGTGAGGGGGGGACCGCTGAAGCTTTCTTT
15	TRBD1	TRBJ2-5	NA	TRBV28	CASSSPRTGQETQYF	TGTGCCAGCAGTTCCCCCCGGACAGGTCAAGAGACCCAGTACTTC
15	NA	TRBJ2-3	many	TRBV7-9	CASSRGSPSTDTQYF	TGTGCCAGCAGCCGAGGGTCCCCAAGCACAGATACGCAGTATTTT
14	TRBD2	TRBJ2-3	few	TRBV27	CATSGGARTDTQYF	TGTGCCACTAGCGGGGGGGCGCGCACAGATACGCAGTATTTT
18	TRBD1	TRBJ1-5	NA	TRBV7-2	CASLNRDRPSEGNQPQHF	TGTGCCAGCCTCAATCGGGACAGACCTTCTGAGGGCAATCAGCCCCAGCATTTT